These T cell receptor beta chains were read from a single sample in a study of T cells in Graves' hyperthyroidism and ophthalmopathy. TCRdb processed the multiplex PCR reads anew with MiXCR; each CDR3 protein has one entry. Among approximately 640,000 distinct CDR3 sequences listed, under 20% were seen once. The specimen was blood. All receptors derive from a woman aged 25-40 years with Graves' hyperthyroidism. Both conserved end residues are part of each CDR3. D genes are given only for firm matches. Rows may omit the clone size; those that give it use once, few, many or a size class.

>TRBD2|many|TRBV20-1|TRBJ2-7
CSAPRVLAGFSYEQYF
TGCAGTGCCCCGAGGGTGTTAGCGGGGTTCTCCTACGAGCAGTACTTC
>TRBD1|.|TRBV2|TRBJ1-2
CASRKGRTGGYGYTF
TGTGCCAGCAGGAAAGGCAGGACAGGGGGCTATGGCTACACCTTC
>TRBD2|few|TRBV2|TRBJ2-3
CASRATSGRDTQYF
TGTGCCAGCAGGGCGACTAGCGGGAGGGATACGCAGTATTTT
>.|many|TRBV6-2/TRBV6-3|TRBJ2-7
CASSYGRDIKDEQYF
TGTGCCAGCAGTTACGGTCGGGACATTAAGGACGAGCAGTACTTC
>.|many|TRBV24-1|TRBJ2-2
CATSDQNTGELFF
TGTGCCACCAGTGATCAAAACACCGGGGAGCTGTTTTTT
>.|many|TRBV30|TRBJ1-4
CAWGSSDEKLFF
TGTGCCTGGGGAAGCAGTGATGAAAAACTGTTTTTT
>.|many|TRBV28|TRBJ2-1
CASSTDTSYEQFF
TGTGCCAGCAGCACGGACACCAGCTATGAGCAGTTCTTC
>.|.|TRBV12-3/TRBV12-4|TRBJ2-1
CASTWTENEQFF
TGTGCCAGCACCTGGACTGAAAATGAGCAGTTCTTC
>.|.|TRBV20-1|TRBJ1-2
CSASENAYYGYTF
TGCAGTGCTAGCGAAAACGCCTATTATGGCTACACCTTC
>.|few|TRBV4-2|TRBJ2-3
CASSQIQGLGTDTQYF
TGTGCCAGCAGCCAAATTCAGGGTTTGGGCACAGATACGCAGTATTTT
>TRBD2|.|TRBV15|TRBJ2-1
CATSLTLLGGRGGGEQFF
TGTGCCACCAGCCTAACCCTTTTGGGCGGGAGGGGGGGGGGTGAGCAGTTCTTC
>.|.|TRBV9|TRBJ1-6
CASSVDPGADNSPLHF
TGTGCCAGCAGCGTAGACCCAGGGGCGGATAATTCACCCCTCCACTTT
>TRBD1|many|TRBV28|TRBJ2-5
CASSPQPWTGRETQYF
TGTGCCAGCAGTCCCCAACCTTGGACAGGGCGAGAGACCCAGTACTTC
>.|many|TRBV28|TRBJ2-5
CASSLAHWAQYF
TGTGCCAGCAGTTTAGCCCATTGGGCCCAGTACTTC
>TRBD2|.|TRBV6-1|TRBJ2-5
CALGLATKIGETQYF
TGTGCTTTGGGACTAGCGACAAAAATTGGGGAGACCCAGTACTTC
>TRBD2|many|TRBV2|TRBJ2-1
CASNPGGAYNEQFF
TGTGCCAGCAATCCGGGAGGGGCTTACAATGAGCAGTTCTTC
>.|few|TRBV30|TRBJ1-1
CAWSSDTEAFF
TGTGCCTGGAGCTCTGACACTGAAGCTTTCTTT
>.|many|TRBV11-2|TRBJ1-1
CASSLPRAANTEAFF
TGTGCCAGCAGCTTACCACGGGCAGCGAACACTGAAGCTTTCTTT
>.|few|TRBV18|TRBJ1-5
CASSPPGTENQPQHF
TGTGCCAGCTCACCTCCCGGGACGGAAAATCAGCCCCAGCATTTT
>TRBD2|few|TRBV5-4|TRBJ2-3
CASSLRLAGPTDTQYF
TGTGCCAGCAGCTTGAGGCTAGCGGGGCCCACAGATACGCAGTATTTT
>.|many|TRBV20-1|TRBJ1-2
CSARDPGRTYGYTF
TGCAGTGCTAGAGATCCGGGCAGGACCTATGGCTACACCTTC
>.|few|TRBV6-1|TRBJ2-7
CASTPSYTESSYEQYF
TGTGCCAGCACCCCTTCCTACACGGAATCCTCCTACGAGCAGTACTTC
>TRBD2|few|TRBV18|TRBJ2-1
CASSPTSSGSYEQFF
TGTGCCAGCTCACCCACCTCTAGCGGGAGTTATGAGCAGTTCTTC
>TRBD2|many|TRBV11-2|TRBJ2-7
CASSLGLVTDEQYF
TGTGCCAGCAGCCTCGGACTAGTGACCGACGAGCAGTACTTC
>.|many|TRBV30|TRBJ1-5
CAWSAGSGNQPQHF
TGTGCCTGGAGTGCAGGGTCGGGCAATCAGCCCCAGCATTTT
>.|few|TRBV30|TRBJ2-2
CACTRGVTGELFF
TGTGCCTGCACTAGGGGAGTCACCGGGGAGCTGTTTTTT
>.|many|TRBV12-3/TRBV12-4|TRBJ1-1
CAGSPRRGKGFF
TGTGCCGGCAGTCCCCGAAGGGGGAAAGGTTTCTTT
>.|few|TRBV15|TRBJ2-2
CATSRDLGRGGELFF
TGTGCCACCAGCAGAGATTTGGGGAGAGGCGGGGAGCTGTTTTTT
>TRBD1|few|TRBV28|TRBJ1-4
CASSTGQGFGEKLFF
TGTGCCAGCAGTACAGGACAGGGTTTTGGTGAAAAACTGTTTTTT
>.|many|TRBV30|TRBJ1-2
CAWSPLTGYTF
TGTGCCTGGAGTCCTCTAACGGGCTACACCTTC
>TRBD2|many|TRBV11-3|TRBJ2-3
CASSLDPIGGSGTDTQYF
TGTGCCAGCAGCTTAGATCCCATTGGCGGGAGCGGGACAGATACGCAGTATTTT
>TRBD1|few|TRBV30|TRBJ1-4
CAWSDSPGQFNEKLFF
TGTGCCTGGAGTGACTCCCCGGGACAGTTTAATGAAAAACTGTTTTTT
>TRBD1|.|TRBV29-1|TRBJ2-1
CSVAGTGVYNEQFF
TGCAGCGTTGCCGGGACAGGGGTATACAATGAGCAGTTCTTC
>.|many|TRBV30|TRBJ2-7
CAWRRGGPGPYEQYF
TGTGCCTGGAGGAGGGGAGGACCAGGACCCTACGAGCAGTACTTC
>TRBD2|many|TRBV12-3/TRBV12-4|TRBJ2-3
CASSLGIGSGRATDTQYF
TGTGCCAGCAGTTTAGGCATAGGGAGCGGGAGGGCAACAGATACGCAGTATTTT
>TRBD2|.|TRBV12-3/TRBV12-4|TRBJ2-3
CASSERRGGDYTQYF
TGTGCCAGCAGTGAGCGGCGGGGGGGCGACTATACGCAGTATTTT
>TRBD1|many|TRBV18|TRBJ1-1
CASSRTGGEEAFF
TGTGCCAGCTCTCGGACAGGGGGTGAAGAAGCTTTCTTT
>TRBD2|.|TRBV20-1|TRBJ2-3
CSAELAGGSTDTQYF
TGCAGTGCCGAGTTAGCGGGGGGTAGCACAGATACGCAGTATTTT
>.|many|TRBV27|TRBJ2-1
CASSLTQVPGGEQFF
TGTGCCAGCAGTTTAACCCAGGTCCCGGGTGGGGAGCAGTTCTTC
>TRBD1|many|TRBV28|TRBJ1-1
CASSGGQSSMNTEAFF
TGTGCCAGCAGTGGGGGACAGTCCTCCATGAACACTGAAGCTTTCTTT
>.|.|TRBV27|TRBJ2-7
CASSDPRGGRRNEQYF
TGTGCCAGCAGCGATCCGCGAGGGGGGAGACGCAACGAGCAGTACTTC
>TRBD2|few|TRBV12-3/TRBV12-4|TRBJ2-7
CASSPPSGLDRYEQYF
TGTGCCAGCAGTCCCCCGTCGGGACTAGATCGCTACGAGCAGTACTTC
>.|many|TRBV11-2|TRBJ2-7
CASSFTGMSEQYF
TGTGCCAGCAGCTTTACAGGGATGAGCGAGCAGTACTTC
>TRBD1|many|TRBV28|TRBJ2-7
CASSSPWDSTILTTYEQYF
TGTGCCAGCAGTTCCCCATGGGACAGTACCATTCTAACAACCTACGAGCAGTACTTC
>TRBD1|many|TRBV2|TRBJ1-1
CASSPQGAARGSEAFF
TGTGCCAGCAGCCCACAGGGGGCCGCTCGAGGGTCTGAAGCTTTCTTT
>TRBD1|.|TRBV3-1|TRBJ1-6
CASSQGGTVTDDSPLHF
TGTGCCAGCAGCCAAGGGGGGACAGTAACCGACGATTCACCCCTCCACTTT
>.|many|TRBV3-1|TRBJ2-7
CASRAKYEQYF
TGTGCCAGCCGCGCAAAATACGAGCAGTACTTC